This entry describes one TCR beta chain. The antigen is not known. The sample comes from a study of shared clonotypes between healthy human individuals. Study-wide findings and caveats: For sorted subsets, rarefaction showed incomplete sequencing despite large depth.

Sequencing used immunoSEQ multiplex PCR; TCRdb keeps in-frame clones, though not all of them. This table holds 640,000 or so clones, around 72% found once. The CDR3 sequence is 16 residues long. V gave up 5 bases and J gave up 2 bases, with 16 bases separating them. Germline V gene sequence: CDR1 PRHDT, CDR2 FYEKMQ (reference sequence). This sequence originates from a woman aged 30 to 39 in good health. The V and J genes are TRBV13 and TRBJ1-5; D possibly corresponds to TRBD1 (6 bases). Sequenced sample: memory CD4+ T cells sorted from blood. Subset indicated: CD45RA-negative fraction. The CDR3 spells CASSPLGGAGNQPQHF. The CDR3 DNA is TGTGCCAGCAGCCCCCTCGGGGGGGCCGGCAATCAGCCCCAGCATTTT.